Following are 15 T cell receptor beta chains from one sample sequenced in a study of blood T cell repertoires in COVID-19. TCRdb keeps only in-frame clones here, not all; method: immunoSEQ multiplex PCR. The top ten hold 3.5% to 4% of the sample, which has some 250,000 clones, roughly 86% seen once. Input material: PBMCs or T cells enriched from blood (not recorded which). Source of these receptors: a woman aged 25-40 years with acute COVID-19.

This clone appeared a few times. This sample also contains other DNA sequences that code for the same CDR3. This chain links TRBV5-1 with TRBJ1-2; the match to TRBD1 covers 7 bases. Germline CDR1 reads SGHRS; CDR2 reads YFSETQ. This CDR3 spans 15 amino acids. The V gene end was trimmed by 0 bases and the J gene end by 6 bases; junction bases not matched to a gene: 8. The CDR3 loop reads CASSLEAGGSDGYTF. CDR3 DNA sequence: TGCGCCAGCAGCTTGGAGGCAGGGGGTAGTGATGGCTACACCTTC.

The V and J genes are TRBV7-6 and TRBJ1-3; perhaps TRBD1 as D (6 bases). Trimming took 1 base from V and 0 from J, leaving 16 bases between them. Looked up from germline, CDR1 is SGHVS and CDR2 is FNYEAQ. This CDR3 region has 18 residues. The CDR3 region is CASSLGTVVTSSGNTIYF. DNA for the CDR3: TGTGCCAGCAGCTTAGGGACAGTGGTTACCTCCTCTGGAAACACCATATATTTT.

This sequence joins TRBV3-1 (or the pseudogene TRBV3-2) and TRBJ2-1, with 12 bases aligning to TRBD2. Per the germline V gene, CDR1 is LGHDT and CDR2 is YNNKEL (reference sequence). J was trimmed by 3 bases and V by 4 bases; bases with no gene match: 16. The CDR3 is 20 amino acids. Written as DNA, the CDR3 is TGTGCCAGCAGCCCCAACTCTCCCCGACTAGCGGGGGAGTTCTACAATGAGCAGTTCTTC. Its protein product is CASSPNSPRLAGEFYNEQFF.

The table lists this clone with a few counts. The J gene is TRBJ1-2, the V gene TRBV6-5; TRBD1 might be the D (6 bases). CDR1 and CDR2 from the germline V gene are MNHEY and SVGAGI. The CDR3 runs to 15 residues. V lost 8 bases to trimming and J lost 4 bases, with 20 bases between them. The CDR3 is CASSSTGQLIYGYTF. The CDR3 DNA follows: TGTGCCAGCTCGAGTACCGGACAGTTAATCTATGGCTACACCTTC.

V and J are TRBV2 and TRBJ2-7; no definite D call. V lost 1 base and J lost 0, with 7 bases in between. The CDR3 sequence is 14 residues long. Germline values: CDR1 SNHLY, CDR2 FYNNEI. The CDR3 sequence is CASSEGYSSYEQYF. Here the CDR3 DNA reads TGTGCCAGCAGTGAAGGATACAGCTCCTACGAGCAGTACTTC.

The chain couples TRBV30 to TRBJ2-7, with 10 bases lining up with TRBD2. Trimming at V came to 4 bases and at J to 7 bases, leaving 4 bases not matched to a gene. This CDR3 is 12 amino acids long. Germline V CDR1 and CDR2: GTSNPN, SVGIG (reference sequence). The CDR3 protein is CAWNTLAGEQYF. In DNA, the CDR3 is TGTGCCTGGAATACACTAGCGGGAGAGCAGTACTTC.

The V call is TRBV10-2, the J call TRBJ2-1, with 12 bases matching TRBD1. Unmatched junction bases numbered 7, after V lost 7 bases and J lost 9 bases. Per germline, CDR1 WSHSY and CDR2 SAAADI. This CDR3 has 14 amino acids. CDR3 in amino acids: CASNRDRGHGEQFF. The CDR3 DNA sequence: TGCGCCAGCAATCGGGACAGGGGGCATGGTGAGCAGTTCTTC.

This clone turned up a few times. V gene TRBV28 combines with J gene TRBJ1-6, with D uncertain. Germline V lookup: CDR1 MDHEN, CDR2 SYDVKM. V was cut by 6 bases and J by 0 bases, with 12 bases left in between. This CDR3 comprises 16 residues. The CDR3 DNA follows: TGTGCCAGCAGGTTAGGTTTTAGCTCCTATAATTCACCCCTCCACTTT. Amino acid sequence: CASRLGFSSYNSPLHF.

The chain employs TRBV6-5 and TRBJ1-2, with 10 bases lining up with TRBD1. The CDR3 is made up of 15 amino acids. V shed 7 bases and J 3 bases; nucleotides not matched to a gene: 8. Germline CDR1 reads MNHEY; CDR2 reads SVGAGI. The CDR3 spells CASITGDRGHYGYTF. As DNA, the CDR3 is TGTGCCAGCATCACTGGGGACAGGGGCCACTATGGCTACACCTTC.

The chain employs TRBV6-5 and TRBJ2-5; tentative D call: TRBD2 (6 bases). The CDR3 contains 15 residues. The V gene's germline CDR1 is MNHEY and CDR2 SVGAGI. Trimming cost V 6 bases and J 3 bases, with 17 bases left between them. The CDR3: CASRKFGGAEETQYF. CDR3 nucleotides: TGTGCCAGCAGGAAATTTGGCGGGGCAGAAGAGACCCAGTACTTC.

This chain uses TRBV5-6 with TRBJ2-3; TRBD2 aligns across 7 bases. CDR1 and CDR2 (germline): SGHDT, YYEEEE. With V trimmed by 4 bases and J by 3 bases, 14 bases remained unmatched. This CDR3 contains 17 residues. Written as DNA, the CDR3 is TGTGCCAGCAGCCCGGACCCTGGGGGGGAGGGGACAGATACGCAGTATTTT. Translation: CASSPDPGGEGTDTQYF.

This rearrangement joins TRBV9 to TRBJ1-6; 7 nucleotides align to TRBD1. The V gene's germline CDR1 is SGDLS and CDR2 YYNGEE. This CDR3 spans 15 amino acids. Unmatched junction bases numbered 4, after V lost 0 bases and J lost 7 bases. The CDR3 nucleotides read TGTGCCAGCAGCGTAGAGAGGGGGCCGAATTCACCCCTCCACTTT. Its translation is CASSVERGPNSPLHF. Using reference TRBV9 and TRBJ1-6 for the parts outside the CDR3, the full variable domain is DSGVTQTPKHLITATGQRVTLRCSPRSGDLSVYWYQQSLDQGLQFLIQYYNGEERAKGNILERFSAQQFPDLHSELNLSSLELGDSALYFCASSVERGPNSPLHFGNGTRLTVT.

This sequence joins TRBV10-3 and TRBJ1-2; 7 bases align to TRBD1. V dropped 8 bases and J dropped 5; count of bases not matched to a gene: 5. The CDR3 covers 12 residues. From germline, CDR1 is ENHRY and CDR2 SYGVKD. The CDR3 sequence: CAISEQGYGYTF. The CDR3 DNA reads TGTGCCATCTCGGAACAGGGGTATGGCTACACCTTC.

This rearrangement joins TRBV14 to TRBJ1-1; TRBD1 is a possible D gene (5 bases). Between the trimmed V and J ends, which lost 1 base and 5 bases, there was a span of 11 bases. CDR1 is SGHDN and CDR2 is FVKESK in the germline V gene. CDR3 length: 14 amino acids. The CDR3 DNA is TGTGCCAGCAGCCAAGTGGGGGGGTTTACTGAAGCTTTCTTT. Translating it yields CASSQVGGFTEAFF.

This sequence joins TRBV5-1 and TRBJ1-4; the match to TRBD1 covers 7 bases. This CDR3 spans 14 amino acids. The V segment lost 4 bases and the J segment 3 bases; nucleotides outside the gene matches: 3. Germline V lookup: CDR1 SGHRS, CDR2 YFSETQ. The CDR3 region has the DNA TGCGCCAGCAGCCGACAGGGTTCTAATGAAAAACTGTTTTTT. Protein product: CASSRQGSNEKLFF.